The present TCR beta chain was sequenced within a study of blood T cell repertoires in COVID-19. Study information: The United States, Italy and Spain were the sources of the acute and convalescent COVID-19 samples. T cells, B-cell-depleted T cells, or PBMCs supplied cDNA or gDNA.

In the authors' workflow: Nucleated cell counts were estimated from reference gene primer amplification. Libraries were prepared by immunoSEQ multiplex PCR; TCRdb keeps only in-frame clonotypes and omits some of them. From that table come the V and J calls and clone size; the DNA was used to work out D and trimming. The repertoire holds about 240,000 clones, with about four fifths as singletons. Germline CDR1 reads LNHNV; CDR2 reads YYDKDF (reference sequence). Trimming left V 1 base short and J 0 bases short, with 9 bases between. The length of the CDR3 is 16 residues. V usage is TRBV15 and J usage is TRBJ2-2, with a tentative D call TRBD2 (5 bases). This clonotype originated in a man aged 45-60 years with acute or convalescent COVID-19. Sequences were obtained from peripheral blood. CDR3 in DNA: TGTGCCACCAGCAGAGGTGACGGGACGAACACCGGGGAGCTGTTTTTT. This codes for CATSRGDGTNTGELFF.